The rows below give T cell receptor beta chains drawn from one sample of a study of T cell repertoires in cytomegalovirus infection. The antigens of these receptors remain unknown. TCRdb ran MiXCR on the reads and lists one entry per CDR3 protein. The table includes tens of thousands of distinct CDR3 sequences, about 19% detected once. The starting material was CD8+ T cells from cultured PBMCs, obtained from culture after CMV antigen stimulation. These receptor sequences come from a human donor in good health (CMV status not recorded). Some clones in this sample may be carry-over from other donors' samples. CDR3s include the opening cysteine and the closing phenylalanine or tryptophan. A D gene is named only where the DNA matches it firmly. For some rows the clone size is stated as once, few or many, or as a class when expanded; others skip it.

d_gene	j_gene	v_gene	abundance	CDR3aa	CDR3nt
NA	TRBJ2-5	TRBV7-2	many	CASSGPTSYEETQYF	TGTGCCAGCAGCGGCCCGACTAGTTACGAAGAGACCCAGTACTTC
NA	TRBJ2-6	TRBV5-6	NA	CASSTTPSGANVLTF	TGTGCCAGCAGCACGACCCCCTCTGGGGCCAACGTCCTGACTTTC
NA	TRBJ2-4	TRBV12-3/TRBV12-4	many	CASSLGGGLLAKNIQYF	TGTGCCAGCAGTTTAGGCGGGGGCCTTCTAGCCAAAAACATTCAGTACTTC
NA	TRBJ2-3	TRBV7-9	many	CASSPGAGDTQYF	TGTGCCAGCAGCCCGGGGGCGGGAGATACGCAGTATTTT
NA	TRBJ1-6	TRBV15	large	CATSRDQGKGSPLHF	TGTGCCACCAGCAGAGACCAGGGAAAGGGTTCACCCCTCCACTTT
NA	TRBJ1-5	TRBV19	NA	CASTPGVNQPQHF	TGTGCCAGTACCCCCGGGGTTAATCAGCCCCAGCATTTT
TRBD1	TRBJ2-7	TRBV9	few	CASSVGGTGYGEQYF	TGTGCCAGCAGCGTAGGGGGGACAGGGTATGGGGAGCAGTACTTC
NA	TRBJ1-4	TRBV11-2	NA	CASSPQGPNEKLFF	TGTGCCAGCAGCCCGCAAGGACCTAATGAAAAACTGTTTTTT
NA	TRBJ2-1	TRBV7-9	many	CASPGPRVDNEQFF	TGTGCCAGCCCCGGGCCAAGGGTCGACAATGAGCAGTTCTTC
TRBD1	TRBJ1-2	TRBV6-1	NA	CASRQGTYGYTF	TGTGCCAGCAGACAGGGGACCTATGGCTACACCTTC
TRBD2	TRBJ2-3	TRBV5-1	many	CASRGGSGGFTDTQYF	TGCGCCAGCAGAGGTGGTAGCGGGGGGTTTACAGATACGCAGTATTTT
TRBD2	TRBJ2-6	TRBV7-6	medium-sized	CASSSNSGMLSGANVLTF	TGTGCCAGCAGCTCAAATAGCGGGATGCTCTCTGGGGCCAACGTCCTGACTTTC
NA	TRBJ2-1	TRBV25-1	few	CASSVGDNEQFF	TGTGCCAGCAGTGTGGGGGACAATGAGCAGTTCTTC
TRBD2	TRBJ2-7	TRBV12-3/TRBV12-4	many	CASSLASGRANEQYF	TGTGCCAGCAGTTTAGCTAGCGGGAGAGCCAACGAGCAGTACTTC
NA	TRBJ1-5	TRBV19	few	CASSIEAVPYQPQHF	TGTGCCAGTAGTATAGAGGCCGTTCCCTATCAGCCCCAGCATTTT
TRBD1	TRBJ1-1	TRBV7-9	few	CASSLARGRTEAFF	TGTGCCAGCAGCTTAGCCAGGGGGCGGACTGAAGCTTTCTTT
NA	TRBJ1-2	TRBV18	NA	CASSLKSGQTNYGYTF	TGTGCCAGCTCACTCAAATCGGGACAAACTAACTATGGCTACACCTTC
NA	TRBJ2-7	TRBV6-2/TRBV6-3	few	CASSPPSFYEQYF	TGTGCCAGCAGTCCTCCTTCCTTCTACGAGCAGTACTTC
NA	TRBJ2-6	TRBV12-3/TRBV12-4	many	CASSLKSGANVLTF	TGTGCCAGCAGTTTAAAGTCTGGGGCCAACGTCCTGACTTTC
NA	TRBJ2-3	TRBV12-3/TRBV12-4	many	CASSFGGVTDTQYF	TGTGCCAGCAGTTTTGGCGGGGTCACAGATACGCAGTATTTT
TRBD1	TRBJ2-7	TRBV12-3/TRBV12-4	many	CASGRDRGEQYF	TGTGCCAGCGGCCGGGACAGGGGCGAGCAGTACTTC
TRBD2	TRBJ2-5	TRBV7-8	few	CASSSAAGVHQETQYF	TGTGCCAGCAGCTCGGCGGCGGGGGTTCACCAAGAGACCCAGTACTTC
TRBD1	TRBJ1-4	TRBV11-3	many	CASSPSGGAGEKLFF	TGTGCCAGCAGCCCTTCAGGGGGCGCGGGTGAAAAACTGTTTTTT
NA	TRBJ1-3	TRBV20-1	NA	CSAPSLPGSGNTIYF	TGCAGTGCCCCTAGTCTTCCGGGCTCTGGAAACACCATATATTTT